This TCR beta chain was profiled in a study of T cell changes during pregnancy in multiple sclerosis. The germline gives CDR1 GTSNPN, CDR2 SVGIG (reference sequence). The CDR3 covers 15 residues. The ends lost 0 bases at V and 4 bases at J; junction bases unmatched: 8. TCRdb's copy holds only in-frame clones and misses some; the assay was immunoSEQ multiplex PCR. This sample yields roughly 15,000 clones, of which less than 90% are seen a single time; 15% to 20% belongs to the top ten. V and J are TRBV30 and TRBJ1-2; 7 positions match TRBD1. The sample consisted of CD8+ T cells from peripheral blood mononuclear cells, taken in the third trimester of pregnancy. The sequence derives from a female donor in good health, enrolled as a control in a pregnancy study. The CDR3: CAWSVGQVWGYGYTF. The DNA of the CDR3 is TGTGCCTGGAGTGTTGGACAGGTCTGGGGCTATGGCTACACCTTC.